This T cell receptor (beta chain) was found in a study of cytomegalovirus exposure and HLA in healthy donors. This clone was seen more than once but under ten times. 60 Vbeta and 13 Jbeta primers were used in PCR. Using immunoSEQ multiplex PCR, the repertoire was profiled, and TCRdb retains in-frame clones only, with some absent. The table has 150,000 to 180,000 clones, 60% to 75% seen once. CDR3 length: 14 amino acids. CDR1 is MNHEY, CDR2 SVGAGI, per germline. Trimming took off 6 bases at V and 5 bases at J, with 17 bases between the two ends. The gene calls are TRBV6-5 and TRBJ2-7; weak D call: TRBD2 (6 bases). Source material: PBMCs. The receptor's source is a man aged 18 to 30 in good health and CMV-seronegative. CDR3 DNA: TGTGCCAGCAGGACTAGAGGAGGGCTCAACGAGCAGTACTTC. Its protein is CASRTRGGLNEQYF.